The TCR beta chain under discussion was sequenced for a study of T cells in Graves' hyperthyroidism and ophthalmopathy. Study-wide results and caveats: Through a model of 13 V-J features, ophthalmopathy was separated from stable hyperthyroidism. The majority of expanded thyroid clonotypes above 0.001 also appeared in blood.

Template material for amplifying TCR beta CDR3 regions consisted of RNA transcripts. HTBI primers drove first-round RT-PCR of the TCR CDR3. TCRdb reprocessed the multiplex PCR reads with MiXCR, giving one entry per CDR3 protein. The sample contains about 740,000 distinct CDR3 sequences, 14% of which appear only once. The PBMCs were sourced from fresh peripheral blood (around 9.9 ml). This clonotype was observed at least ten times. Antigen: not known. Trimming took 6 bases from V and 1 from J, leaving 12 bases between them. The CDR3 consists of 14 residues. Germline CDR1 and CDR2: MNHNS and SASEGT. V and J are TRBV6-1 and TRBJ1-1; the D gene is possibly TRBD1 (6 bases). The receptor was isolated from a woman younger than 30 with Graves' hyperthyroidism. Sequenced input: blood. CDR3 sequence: CASRPGTQNTEAFF. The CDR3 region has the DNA TGTGCCAGCAGACCCGGGACACAGAACACTGAAGCTTTCTTT.